Below, 13 T cell receptor beta chains from the same sample are listed, as sequenced in a study of blood T cell repertoires in COVID-19 (dated by TCRdb to the early 2020s). Libraries were made using the immunoSEQ multiplex PCR assay. TCRdb limited this immuneACCESS table to in-frame rearrangements with V and J called. A share of clones is missing; checked studies link under half to unresolved V genes, and the rest is unexplained. The sample profile shows 300,000 or so clones; around 89% of them were found once. The top ten constitute under 6.5% of the sample. Sample: peripheral blood. The receptors shown here come from a man younger than 35 who had recovered from COVID-19.

The chain links TRBV19 to TRBJ1-5, with TRBD1 identical over 9 bases. J was trimmed by 3 bases and V by 4 bases; bases with no gene match: 4. This CDR3 spans 15 amino acids. Germline CDR1 and CDR2: LNHDA and SQIVND (reference sequence). The CDR3 bases are TGTGCCAGTAGTACCCGGACAGGGGTCAATCAGCCCCAGCATTTT. It encodes CASSTRTGVNQPQHF.

The chain carries TRBV2 and TRBJ1-2; TRBD1 aligns across 9 bases. This CDR3 is 12 amino acids long. With V trimmed by 6 bases and J by 5 bases, 1 base remained unmatched. Germline CDR1 reads SNHLY; CDR2 reads FYNNEI. This CDR3 is CASRGQGYGYTF. The DNA of the CDR3 is TGTGCCAGCAGGGGACAGGGATATGGCTACACCTTC.

J is TRBJ2-3 and V is TRBV18; unclear D gene. This CDR3 spans 12 amino acids. Germline-derived CDR1 and CDR2 are KGHSH and LQKENI. Trimming cost V 6 bases and J 0 bases, with 4 bases left between them. The CDR3 loop reads CASSRSTDTQYF. CDR3 nucleotide sequence: TGTGCCAGCTCCCGGAGCACAGATACGCAGTATTTT.

The V call is TRBV18, the J call TRBJ1-1; D not resolved. The CDR3 totals 15 residues. Germline V lookup: CDR1 KGHSH, CDR2 LQKENI. The ends were cut back, 1 base at V and 0 bases at J, with 9 bases in the middle. The CDR3 coding sequence is TGTGCCAGCTCACCACGACAACAACTGAACACTGAAGCTTTCTTT. Translated: CASSPRQQLNTEAFF.

The V call is TRBV5-5, the J call TRBJ1-6; 7 nucleotides align to TRBD1. The germline V gene has CDR1 SGHKS and CDR2 YYEKEE (reference sequence). There are 17 residues in the CDR3. With 1 base clipped from V and 7 bases from J, the junction kept 11 bases outside the gene matches. The chain's CDR3 is CASSLIGGGFDNSPLHF. CDR3 sequence (DNA): TGTGCCAGCAGCTTGATAGGGGGCGGATTCGACAATTCACCCCTCCACTTT. Combining the CDR3 with reference TRBV5-5 and TRBJ1-6 gives the whole variable domain DAGVTQSPTHLIKTRGQQVTLRCSPISGHKSVSWYQQVLGQGPQFIFQYYEKEERGRGNFPDRFSARQFPNYSSELNVNALLLGDSALYLCASSLIGGGFDNSPLHFGNGTRLTVT.

The chain combines TRBV12-5 with TRBJ2-2, with 7 bases lining up with TRBD1. Germline CDR1 is LGHNT and CDR2 is FRNRAP. CDR3 length: 16 amino acids. V lost 0 bases to trimming and J lost 6 bases; unmatched junction nucleotides: 7. The CDR3 reads CASGLVTTGVPGELFF. The DNA for the CDR3 is TGTGCTAGTGGTTTGGTCACTACAGGGGTCCCCGGGGAGCTGTTTTTT.

The genes are TRBV11-2 and TRBJ2-7, with a weak D call TRBD1 (6 bases). V was cut by 2 bases and J by 1 base, with 12 bases left in between. The CDR3 contains 15 residues. Germline CDR1 and CDR2: SGHAT and FQNNGV. CDR3 DNA: TGTGCCAGCAGCTTACGCCGGACAGAGTCCTACGAGCAGTACTTC. Its protein product is CASSLRRTESYEQYF.

The V call is TRBV5-1, the J call TRBJ2-2; D possibly corresponds to TRBD2 (6 bases). This CDR3 comprises 16 residues. Trimming took 2 bases from V and 4 from J, leaving 15 bases between them. Germline V gene sequence: CDR1 SGHRS, CDR2 YFSETQ. CDR3 nucleotides: TGCGCCAGCAGCTTCGCTCTAGCGCGAGCCACCGGGGAGCTGTTTTTT. It is translated as CASSFALARATGELFF. Variable domain in full (rest from reference TRBV5-1 and TRBJ2-2): KAGVTQTPRYLIKTRGQQVTLSCSPISGHRSVSWYQQTPGQGLQFLFEYFSETQRNKGNFPGRFSGRQFSNSRSEMNVSTLELGDSALYLCASSFALARATGELFFGEGSRLTVL.

The CDR3 is CASSSLGSDSRQETQYF. Here the CDR3 DNA reads TGTGCCAGTAGTAGCCTAGGGAGCGATTCGCGACAAGAGACCCAGTACTTC. The gene calls are TRBV19 and TRBJ2-5; D possibly corresponds to TRBD2 (5 bases). The V gene lost 4 bases and the J gene lost 2 bases, with 20 bases spanning the gap. The CDR3 loop spans 17 amino acids. Germline values: CDR1 LNHDA, CDR2 SQIVND (reference sequence). Together with reference TRBV19 and TRBJ2-5, the CDR3 gives the full variable domain: DGGITQSPKYLFRKEGQNVTLSCEQNLNHDAMYWYRQDPGQGLRLIYYSQIVNDFQKGDIAEGYSVSREKKESFPLTVTSAQKNPTAFYLCASSSLGSDSRQETQYFGPGTRLLVL.

This clone was recorded once. The chain couples TRBV4-2 to TRBJ1-1; 10 bases agree with TRBD1. The V gene end was trimmed by 3 bases and the J gene end by 5 bases; junction bases not matched to a gene: 9. The CDR3 has 16 residues. Germline CDR1 reads LGHNA; CDR2 reads YNFKEQ. The CDR3 loop reads CASSQSGTGVPTEAFF. DNA for the CDR3: TGTGCCAGCAGCCAGTCCGGGACAGGGGTACCGACTGAAGCTTTCTTT.

J is TRBJ1-2 and V is TRBV5-1, with a weak D call TRBD1 (6 bases). The germline gives CDR1 SGHRS, CDR2 YFSETQ. V lost 3 bases to trimming and J lost 1 base, with 10 bases between them. This CDR3 has 14 residues. The CDR3 DNA reads TGCGCCAGCAGCTCCGACAGGCTTAACTATGGCTACACCTTC. It codes for CASSSDRLNYGYTF.

The rearrangement uses TRBV4-3 and TRBJ2-1, with 11 bases fitting TRBD2. V lost 2 bases to trimming and J lost 1 base; unmatched junction nucleotides: 4. This CDR3 contains 17 residues. From germline, CDR1 is LGHNA and CDR2 YSLEER. CDR3 sequence: CASSQITSGGSYNEQFF. Here the CDR3 DNA reads TGCGCCAGCAGCCAAATCACTAGCGGGGGTTCCTACAATGAGCAGTTCTTC.

The chain uses TRBV6-5 and TRBJ1-2, with unresolved D. Between the trimmed V and J ends, which lost 0 bases and 5 bases, there was a span of 10 bases. The CDR3 contains 14 residues. CDR1 MNHEY and CDR2 SVGAGI come from the germline V gene. CDR3 amino acids: CASSYSEGGYGYTF. The CDR3 DNA sequence: TGTGCCAGCAGTTACTCCGAGGGCGGTTATGGCTACACCTTC.